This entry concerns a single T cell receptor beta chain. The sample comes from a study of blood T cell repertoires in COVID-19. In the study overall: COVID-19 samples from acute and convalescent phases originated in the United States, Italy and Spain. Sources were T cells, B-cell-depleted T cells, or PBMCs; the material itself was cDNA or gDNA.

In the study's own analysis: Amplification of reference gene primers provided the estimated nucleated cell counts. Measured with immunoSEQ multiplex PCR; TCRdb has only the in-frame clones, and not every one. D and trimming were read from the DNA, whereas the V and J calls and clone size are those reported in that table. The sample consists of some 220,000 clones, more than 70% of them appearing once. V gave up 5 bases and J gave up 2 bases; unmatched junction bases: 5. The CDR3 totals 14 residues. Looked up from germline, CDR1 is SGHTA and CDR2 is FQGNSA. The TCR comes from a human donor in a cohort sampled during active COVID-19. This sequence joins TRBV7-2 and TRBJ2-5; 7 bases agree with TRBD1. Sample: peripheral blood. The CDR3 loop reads CASSDTGVQETQYF. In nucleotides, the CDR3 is TGTGCCAGCAGCGACACAGGGGTGCAAGAGACCCAGTACTTC.